A single TCR beta chain is shown here with its context. Its target is not known. On sorted subsets, replicate PCRs used 200 to 250 ng DNA, or 27,000 or so T cell genomes. The assay was immunoSEQ multiplex PCR, and TCRdb's table has in-frame clones only and misses some. The table lists 300,000 to 400,000 clones, roughly 87% of them singletons. This entry is derived from a study of shared clonotypes between healthy human individuals. Study results and limitations: Generation probabilities of non-shared clonotypes were lower (relative to those shared by all four donors).

V lost 2 bases to trimming and J lost 2 bases; unmatched junction nucleotides: 4. CDR3 length equals 15 residues. Germline CDR1 and CDR2: SGDLS and YYNGEE. The chain employs TRBV9 and TRBJ2-7; 10 positions match TRBD2. The clonotype was recovered from a man between 18 and 29 years old in good health. What was sequenced was memory CD8+ T cells sorted from blood. Regarding subset: CD45RO+ cells pooled with CCR7-negative TemRA cells. CDR3 loop: CASSVGLADTYEQYF. CDR3 nucleotide sequence: TGTGCCAGCAGCGTCGGACTAGCGGATACCTACGAGCAGTACTTC.